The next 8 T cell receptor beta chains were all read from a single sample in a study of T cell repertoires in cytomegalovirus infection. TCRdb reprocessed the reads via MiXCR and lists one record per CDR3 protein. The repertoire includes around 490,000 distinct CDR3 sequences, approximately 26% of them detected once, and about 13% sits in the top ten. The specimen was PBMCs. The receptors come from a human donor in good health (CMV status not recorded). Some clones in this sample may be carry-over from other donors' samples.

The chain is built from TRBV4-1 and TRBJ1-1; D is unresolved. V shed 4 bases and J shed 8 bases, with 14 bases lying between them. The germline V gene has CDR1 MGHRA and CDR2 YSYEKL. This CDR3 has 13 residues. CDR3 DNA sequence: TGCGCCAGCAGCCTCCGGGTCCAGATCGAAGCTTTCTTT. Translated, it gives CASSLRVQIEAFF.

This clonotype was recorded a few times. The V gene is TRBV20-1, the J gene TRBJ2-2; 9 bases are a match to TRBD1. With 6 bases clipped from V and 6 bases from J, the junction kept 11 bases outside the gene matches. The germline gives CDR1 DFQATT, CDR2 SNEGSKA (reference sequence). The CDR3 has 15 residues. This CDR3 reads CSAFGTGRRAGELFF. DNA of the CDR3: TGCAGTGCCTTCGGGACAGGGAGGCGGGCCGGGGAGCTGTTTTTT.

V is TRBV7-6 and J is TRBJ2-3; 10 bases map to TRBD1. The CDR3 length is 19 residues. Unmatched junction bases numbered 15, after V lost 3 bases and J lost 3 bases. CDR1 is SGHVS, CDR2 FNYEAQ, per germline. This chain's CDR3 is CASSFGVSAGTGVTDTQYF. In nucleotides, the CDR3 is TGTGCCAGCAGCTTCGGCGTGTCCGCCGGGACAGGGGTTACAGATACGCAGTATTTT.

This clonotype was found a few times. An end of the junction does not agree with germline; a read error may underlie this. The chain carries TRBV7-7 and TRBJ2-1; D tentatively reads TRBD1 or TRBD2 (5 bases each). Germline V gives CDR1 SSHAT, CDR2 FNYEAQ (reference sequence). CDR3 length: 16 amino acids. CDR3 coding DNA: TGTGCTAGCAGCCCCGACCCGACGGGGACCGGCAATGAGCAGTTCTTC. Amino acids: CASSPDPTGTGNEQFF. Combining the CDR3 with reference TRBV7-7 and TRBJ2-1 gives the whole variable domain GAGVSQSPRYKVTKRGQDVTLRCDPISSHATLYWYQQALGQGPEFLTYFNYEAQPDKSGLPSDRFSAERPEGSISTLTIQRTEQRDSAMYRCASSPDPTGTGNEQFFGPGTRLTVL.

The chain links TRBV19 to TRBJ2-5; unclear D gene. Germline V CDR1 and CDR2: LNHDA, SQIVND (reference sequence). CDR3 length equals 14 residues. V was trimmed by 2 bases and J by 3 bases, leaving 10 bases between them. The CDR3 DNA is TGTGCCAGTAGTATACCCTTGCGAGAAGAGACCCAGTACTTC. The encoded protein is CASSIPLREETQYF.

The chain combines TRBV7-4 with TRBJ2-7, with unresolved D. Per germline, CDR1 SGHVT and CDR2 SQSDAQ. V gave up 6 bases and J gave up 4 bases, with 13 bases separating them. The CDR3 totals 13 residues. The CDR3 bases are TGTGCCAGCAGGCCTTCTCTGGGATACGAGCAGTACTTC. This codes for CASRPSLGYEQYF.

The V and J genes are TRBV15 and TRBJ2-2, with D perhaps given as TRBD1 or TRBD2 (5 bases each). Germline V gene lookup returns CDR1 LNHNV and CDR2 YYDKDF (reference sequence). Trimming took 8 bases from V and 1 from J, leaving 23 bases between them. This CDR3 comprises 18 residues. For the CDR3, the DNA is TGTGCCACCGAACTAGAGTTGGGGGACCCAAAGAACACCGGGGAGCTGTTTTTT. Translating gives CATELELGDPKNTGELFF.

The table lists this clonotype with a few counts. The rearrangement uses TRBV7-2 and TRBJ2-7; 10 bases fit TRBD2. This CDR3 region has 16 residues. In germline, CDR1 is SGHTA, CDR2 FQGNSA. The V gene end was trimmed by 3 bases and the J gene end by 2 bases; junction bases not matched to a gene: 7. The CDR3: CASSFSGTSATYEQYF. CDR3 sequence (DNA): TGTGCCAGCAGCTTCTCCGGGACTAGCGCTACCTACGAGCAGTACTTC.